Below are 8 T cell receptor beta chains sequenced from a single sample in a study of CXCR3-negative and CXCR3-positive naive CD8 T cells. The authors prepared UMI-labeled TRB cDNA libraries by 5' RACE. Reprocessing the 5' RACE reads, TCRdb reports a single entry for every CDR3 protein and omits DNA. Here the sample table reports under 85,000 distinct CDR3 sequences. Specimen: naive CXCR3- CD8+ T cells from blood. Subset in this sample: CD45RO-CCR7+CD27+CD95- naive CD8+ T cells lacking CXCR3 (TNR3-). The receptor set was obtained from a human donor in good health. Some clones in this sample may be carry-over from other donors' samples.

The rearrangement links TRBV20-1 to TRBJ1-1. In germline, CDR1 is DFQATT, CDR2 SNEGSKA (reference sequence). The CDR3 extends over 16 amino acids. This chain's CDR3 is CSARALATEVGTEAFF.

V usage is TRBV28 and J usage is TRBJ2-7. The length of the CDR3 is 14 residues. The V gene's germline CDR1 is MDHEN and CDR2 SYDVKM. The CDR3 sequence: CASSLFLGGHEQYF.

The J gene is TRBJ2-1, the V gene TRBV12-3 or TRBV12-4; the D gene TCRdb calls, TRBD1, cannot be checked with no DNA. CDR3 size: 15 residues. The CDR3 is CASSAGAGGYNEQFF.

CDR3: CASSPPRGESFF. V is TRBV14 and J is TRBJ2-1; TCRdb's D call of TRBD1 is untestable without DNA. Germline CDR1 is SGHDN and CDR2 is FVKESK. This CDR3 contains 12 residues.

The chain recombines TRBV6-4 with TRBJ1-1. The CDR3 contains 13 residues. Germline V gene sequence: CDR1 MRHNA, CDR2 SNTAGT. The CDR3 reads CASRVNMNTEAFF.

The chain's CDR3 is CASSPDRGHSYEQYF. The genes are TRBV3-1 and TRBJ2-7; TCRdb gives TRBD1 as the D gene, but with no DNA this cannot be confirmed. This CDR3 contains 15 residues. Germline-derived CDR1 and CDR2 are LGHDT and YNNKEL (reference sequence).

The V gene is TRBV4-3, the J gene TRBJ2-7. The germline CDR1 and CDR2 sequences are LGHNA and YSLEER. The CDR3 sequence is 15 residues long. The CDR3 region is CASSQEGGSAYEQYF.

The V and J genes are TRBV6-2 or TRBV6-3 and TRBJ2-1; the D call of TRBD2 rests on TCRdb alone, since no DNA is present to check it. CDR1 is MNHEY and CDR2 is SVGEGT in the germline V gene. This CDR3 region has 15 residues. The CDR3 reads CASSTPASGYNEQFF.